The next 8 T cell receptor beta chains were all read from a single sample in a study of shared clonotypes between healthy human individuals. The protocol was immunoSEQ multiplex PCR, while the TCRdb copy is restricted to in-frame clones and leaves out a portion. Of about 1 million clones in the sample, approximately 72% were seen once. The sequencing sample was made of memory CD4+ T cells sorted from blood. Described subset: CD45RA-negative fraction. These receptors originate from a man younger than 35 in good health.

V usage is TRBV19 and J usage is TRBJ2-2; possible D gene TRBD2, 5 bases. CDR3 length: 16 residues. V lost 7 bases, J lost 3 bases, and 18 bases lay in between. From germline, CDR1 is LNHDA and CDR2 SQIVND (reference sequence). CDR3 sequence reads: CASTTRGPYDTGELFF. The CDR3 DNA sequence: TGTGCCAGTACCACACGGGGTCCGTATGACACCGGGGAGCTGTTTTTT.

This chain connects TRBV4-2 to TRBJ1-3; TRBD1 matches at 9 bases. CDR3 size: 19 residues. Germline CDR1 and CDR2: LGHNA and YNFKEQ. The J segment lost 0 bases and the V segment lost 4 bases, leaving 13 bases of the junction unmatched. The chain's CDR3 is CASSPGTGKGPNSGNTIYF. Written as DNA, the CDR3 is TGTGCCAGCAGCCCAGGGACAGGGAAGGGCCCCAACTCTGGAAACACCATATATTTT.

This clone was picked up a small number of times. CDR3 in DNA: TGTGCCAGCAGCCTTGGTGGGGGTGGATTTCTCTCCTACGAGCAGTACTTC. It translates to CASSLGGGGFLSYEQYF. This chain uses TRBV13 with TRBJ2-7; D may match TRBD1 or TRBD2 (5 bases each). Trimming cost V 5 bases and J 0 bases, with 20 bases left between them. Germline lookup yields CDR1 PRHDT and CDR2 FYEKMQ (reference sequence). This CDR3 is built from 17 residues.

This clone was counted ten times or more. The gene calls are TRBV29-1 and TRBJ2-3, with 10 bases matching TRBD2. This CDR3 is 14 amino acids long. Germline V gene lookup returns CDR1 SQVTM and CDR2 ANQGSEA. Unmatched junction bases numbered 3, after V lost 3 bases and J lost 3 bases. CDR3 amino acids: CSVDVLAGTDTQYF. CDR3 bases: TGCAGCGTTGACGTACTAGCGGGGACAGATACGCAGTATTTT.

The chain employs TRBV29-1 and TRBJ2-7; possible D gene TRBD1, 6 bases. Trimming removed 2 bases at V and 13 bases at J, with 18 bases between. Germline CDR1 is SQVTM and CDR2 is ANQGSEA. The CDR3 runs to 12 residues. The CDR3 sequence is CSVERAVGARYF. DNA for the CDR3: TGCAGCGTTGAAAGGGCCGTGGGGGCCCGCTACTTC.

The rearrangement uses TRBV18 and TRBJ2-3; D possibly corresponds to TRBD2 (5 bases). CDR3 size: 14 residues. The germline V gene encodes CDR1 KGHSH and CDR2 LQKENI. The ends were cut back, 5 bases at V and 2 bases at J, with 11 bases in the middle. The DNA of the CDR3 is TGTGCCAGCTCAGCAAACGGGGTCACAGATACGCAGTATTTT. Translating it yields CASSANGVTDTQYF.

The chain uses TRBV21-1 and TRBJ1-2. TRBV21-1 is a pseudogene locus. The CDR3 contains 15 residues. CDR3 loop: CASSKRSWSDYGYTF. As DNA, the CDR3 is TGTGCCAGCAGCAAACGGAGTTGGAGTGACTATGGCTACACCTTC.

The chain is built from TRBV7-2 and TRBJ2-3; 8 nucleotides line up with TRBD2. This CDR3 contains 15 residues. After removal of 5 bases from V and 3 bases from J, the junction contained 7 bases not matched to a gene. The germline CDR1 and CDR2 sequences are SGHTA and FQGNSA. The CDR3 reads CASSPGGGQTDTQYF. In DNA, the CDR3 is TGTGCCAGCAGCCCCGGGGGGGGCCAGACAGATACGCAGTATTTT.